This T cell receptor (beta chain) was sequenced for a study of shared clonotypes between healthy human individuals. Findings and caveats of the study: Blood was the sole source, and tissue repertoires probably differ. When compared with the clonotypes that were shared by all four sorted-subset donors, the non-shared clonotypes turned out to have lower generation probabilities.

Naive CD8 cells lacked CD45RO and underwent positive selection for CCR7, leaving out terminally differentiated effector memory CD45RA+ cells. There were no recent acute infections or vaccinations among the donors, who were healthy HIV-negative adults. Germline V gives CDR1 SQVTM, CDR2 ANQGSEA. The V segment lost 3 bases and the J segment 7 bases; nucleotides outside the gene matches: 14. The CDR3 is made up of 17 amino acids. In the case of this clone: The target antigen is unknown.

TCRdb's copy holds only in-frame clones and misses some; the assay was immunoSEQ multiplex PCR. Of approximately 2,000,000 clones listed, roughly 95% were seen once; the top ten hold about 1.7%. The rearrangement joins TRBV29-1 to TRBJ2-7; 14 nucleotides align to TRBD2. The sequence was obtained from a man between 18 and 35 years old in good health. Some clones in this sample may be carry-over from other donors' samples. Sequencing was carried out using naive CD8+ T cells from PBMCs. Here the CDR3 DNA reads TGCAGCGTTGAGGGGACAGGGACTAGCGGGAGTCAGGAGGAGCAGTACTTC. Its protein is CSVEGTGTSGSQEEQYF.